This entry concerns a single TCR beta chain. What it binds is not known. The sample comes from a study of response to subunit inactivated influenza vaccine. Study results and caveats: Authors suggested each seasonal influenza vaccination recruits few new T cells.

From germline, CDR1 is MNHEY and CDR2 SMNVEV (reference sequence). The CDR3 has 16 residues. V was trimmed by 3 bases and J by 6 bases, leaving 18 bases between them. TCRdb analysed the RT-PCR reads with MiXCR anew, one entry per CDR3 protein. The repertoire holds hundreds of thousands of distinct CDR3 sequences, with around 14% as singletons. The clonotype originates from a man aged 45 to 65 who received an inactivated influenza vaccine. V usage is TRBV27 and J usage is TRBJ2-1; tentatively, D is TRBD2 (6 bases). This sample comprised PBMCs from blood, obtained 11 to 12 days after vaccination. CDR3 coding DNA: TGTGCCAGCAGTTTCGAGGCGTCCCGGAGGGGCAATGAGCAGTTCTTC. Translated: CASSFEASRRGNEQFF.